This T cell receptor (beta chain) was retrieved from a study of T cell responses to AZD1222 COVID-19 vaccine. The CDR3 extends over 16 amino acids. Trimming removed 2 bases at V and 7 bases at J, with 20 bases between. CDR1 is MNHEY and CDR2 is SVGEGT in the germline V gene. The data were produced by immunoSEQ multiplex PCR, yet TCRdb's version contains in-frame clones alone and is incomplete. The sample shows 150,000 to 200,000 clones, about nine tenths of them seen only once. Comment on this clone: Its matching antigen is unknown.

Study conclusions and caveats: Vaccine-associated CD4 TCRs spanned spike, dominant at 160-218 and 743-854. The donor cohort was predominantly white British with a female majority, and clonal diversity may have been underestimated. Repertoire samples came only from after the peak T cell response.

The genes are TRBV6-2 or TRBV6-3 and TRBJ1-2; D gene uncertain. This receptor was obtained from an adult who received the MenACWY meningococcal vaccine as a control. Sequences were derived from peripheral blood, sampled 28 days after the second dose of the MenACWY control vaccine. The DNA for the CDR3 is TGTGCCAGCAGTTACATCGGCAGTCCGGAGATGGGTGGCTACACCTTC. It translates to CASSYIGSPEMGGYTF.